Sequencing of this TCR beta chain was carried out in a study of identical twins (TCRdb year 2016). Some background on the complete study: The study deep-sequenced TCR alpha and beta repertoires from monozygotic twins, unrelated adults of various ages and cord blood to test whether fetal clonotypes persist. To rule out contamination, the twin experiments were replicated at different times with different library preparation protocols.

V has 3 bases trimmed and J has 4 bases trimmed; junction bases matching no gene number 1. Looking up the germline V gene (reference sequence) yields CDR1 SGHKS and CDR2 YYEKEE. From the cysteine through the phenylalanine, the CDR3 covers 12 amino acids. The retained sequence is limited to the CDR3, 36 bases, with the frame set at the first base. All donors were healthy Caucasians. Three pairs of female monozygotic twins, all aged roughly 18 to 29 years, were included in the twin cohort. CD4+ and CD8+ T cell populations were isolated with positive isolation kits from Invitrogen. What the study reported, not specific to this receptor: Out-of-frame TCR alpha sequences shared between twins showed an excess of low generation-probability sequences compared with coincidental sharing between unrelated individuals. Out-of-frame TCR alpha sharing in monozygotic twins was systematically underestimated by recombination models, whereas sharing between unrelated individuals was in agreement with the recombination models. Fewer insertions were carried by abundant cord blood beta clonotypes, a similar but weaker trend appeared in young adult naive repertoires, and no such trend appeared in memory repertoires. Invariant T cells such as MAIT and iNKT could partly confound zero-insertion analyses, though diverse VJ usage argued against this for most clonotypes. Because the same donors could not be followed over many years, the conclusions relied on cross-sectional statistical analysis. The excess sharing between twins in beta out-of-frame sequences was weaker because fewer shared sequences reduced the signal-to-noise ratio.

Libraries were constructed by 5' RACE. For sequencing, an Illumina HiSeq 2000 was employed. Template switching introduced a universal primer binding site; the final cDNA contained a unique molecular identifier, enabling accurate counting of TCR cDNA molecules. Specific primers in the conserved constant-segment region were used to synthesize first-strand cDNA for the TCR alpha and beta chains. To control for contamination, every cDNA library was double barcoded, receiving both a SMART-Mk sample barcode and Illumina barcodes. TruSeq adapter sequences, together with Illumina sample barcodes, were added in two successive PCR steps. Sequencing of the TCR alpha and beta cDNA libraries was done on the Illumina HiSeq platform using custom primers. In the authors' own workflow: MiGEC was used to process raw reads and extract unique molecular identifiers, and MiXCR was used to find CDR3 positions. For each individual, recombination models were inferred using an EM algorithm with the repgenHMM and IGoR tools. Shared clonotype analysis was performed with the tcR package in R, normalizing sharing by the product of cloneset sizes. Out-of-frame nonproductive sequences were analyzed to study raw recombination free of thymic and clonal selection effects. TCRdb ran its own pipeline on the public reads, namely fastp trimming at Q25 and MiXCR clone calling, and kept in-frame beta chains. All rows with the same CDR3 protein become a single entry with the most common DNA and genes. TCRdb's processing, not the authors' own work, is the source of the V and J calls. The sample profile shows approximately 350,000 distinct CDR3 sequences; around an eighth of them were found once. In total, the top ten clones hold 7.2% of the sample.

This clonotype turned up a few times. Its binding antigen is unknown. No base quality values were provided; no much bigger clone lies one nucleotide off. These data were also filed under a second study, of yellow fever vaccine responses in identical twins. The second study also describes: According to the authors, in identical twins the way T cells responded to vaccination appeared partly convergent and partly personalized. The study precisely tracked vaccine-responding T cell clones in identical twins.

Input material: CD8+ T cells sorted from blood. The sequence came from a woman aged 18-29 years in good health. This chain is built from TRBV5-5 and TRBJ2-7; 7 of the junction bases match TRBD2. The CDR3 sequence is CASSWEGYEQYF. The DNA is as follows: TGTGCCAGCAGCTGGGAGGGGTACGAGCAGTACTTC.